A selection of T cell receptor beta chains follows, all from one sample in a study of T cell responses to AZD1222 COVID-19 vaccine. Profiling relied on immunoSEQ multiplex PCR, and the TCRdb table lists in-frame clones only, not all of them. The sample yields 200,000 to 250,000 clones, roughly 91% seen once. The sequencing used peripheral blood, collected on day 0 of MenACWY control vaccination. Receptors originate from an adult in good health. Both conserved end residues are part of each CDR3. D genes are given only for firm matches.

j_gene	d_gene	v_gene	CDR3aa	CDR3nt
TRBJ2-5	TRBD1	TRBV7-9	CASSLGQGALETQYF	TGTGCCAGCAGCTTGGGACAGGGGGCTTTGGAGACCCAGTACTTC
TRBJ1-2	.	TRBV12-3/TRBV12-4	CASGTAGNYGYTF	TGTGCCAGTGGCACGGCAGGGAACTATGGCTACACCTTC
TRBJ2-1	TRBD1	TRBV30	CAWNRGSYNEQFF	TGTGCCTGGAACAGGGGCTCCTACAATGAGCAGTTCTTC
TRBJ2-7	.	TRBV3-1/TRBV3-2	CASSQGGGEQYF	TGTGCCAGCAGCCAAGGAGGGGGCGAGCAGTACTTC
TRBJ1-4	.	TRBV5-5	CASSPRRGLREKLFF	TGTGCCAGCAGCCCACGGCGGGGATTGCGCGAAAAACTGTTTTTT
TRBJ2-2	.	TRBV19	CASSIDGSTGELFF	TGTGCCAGTAGTATAGACGGATCCACCGGGGAGCTGTTTTTT
TRBJ1-2	.	TRBV3-1/TRBV3-2	CASSQGGFNYGYTF	TGTGCCAGCAGCCAAGGGGGATTTAACTATGGCTACACCTTC
TRBJ1-5	.	TRBV4-1	CASSQVPVSGRSNQPQHF	TGCGCCAGCAGCCAAGTACCAGTCTCGGGGCGAAGCAATCAGCCCCAGCATTTT
TRBJ1-3	.	TRBV5-6	CASSTTGSGGNTIYF	TGTGCCAGCAGCACAACAGGGTCGGGTGGAAACACCATATATTTT
TRBJ1-4	.	TRBV4-1	CASSPGRGGTNEKLFF	TGCGCCAGCAGCCCCGGGCGGGGGGGGACTAATGAAAAACTGTTTTTT